Below are 14 T cell receptor beta chains sequenced from a single sample in a study of blood T cell repertoires in COVID-19. Sequencing was performed with immunoSEQ multiplex PCR; in TCRdb, only in-frame clones are kept and a portion is missing. The table records around 240,000 clones, about 80% of them present only once. Sequencing was done on a sample of peripheral blood. The source of these receptors is a woman between 45 and 60 years old with acute or convalescent COVID-19.

This chain connects TRBV13 to TRBJ2-7; TRBD2 matches 7 bases. Germline values: CDR1 PRHDT, CDR2 FYEKMQ (reference sequence). Germline trimming cut 5 bases from V and 6 bases from J; bases unmatched to any gene: 22. The CDR3 is made up of 18 amino acids. Here the CDR3 DNA reads TGTGCCAGCAGCACCCGACGACTAGCCAACGGAGCGGGATCCGAGCAGTACTTC. It translates to CASSTRRLANGAGSEQYF. Looking up the rest from reference TRBV13 and TRBJ2-7 gives the full variable domain: AAGVIQSPRHLIKEKRETATLKCYPIPRHDTVYWYQQGPGQDPQFLISFYEKMQSDKGSIPDRFSAQQFSDYHSELNMSSLELGDSALYFCASSTRRLANGAGSEQYFGPGTRLTVT.

J is TRBJ2-1 and V is TRBV19, with 7 bases that match TRBD2. The junction had 12 bases not matched to a gene; V was cut back by 7 bases and J by 9 bases. The CDR3 contains 14 residues. Germline V gene data show CDR1 as LNHDA and CDR2 as SQIVND (reference sequence). CDR3 sequence (DNA): TGTGCCAGTAAATCCGGGGACTATAAGAGTGAGCAGTTCTTC. Translation: CASKSGDYKSEQFF.

The rearrangement joins TRBV5-1 to TRBJ2-3; TRBD1 might be the D (5 bases). CDR1 and CDR2 from the germline V gene are SGHRS and YFSETQ. V was shortened by 1 base and J by 0 bases, with 12 bases between the two germline ends. This CDR3 has 16 amino acids. In nucleotides, the CDR3 is TGCGCCAGCAGCTTGCAGGGATCAACTAGCACAGATACGCAGTATTTT. It yields the protein CASSLQGSTSTDTQYF.

V and J are TRBV7-2 and TRBJ2-7; D may be TRBD2 (7 bases). In germline, CDR1 is SGHTA, CDR2 FQGNSA. This CDR3 contains 16 residues. Trimming cost V 0 bases and J 0 bases, with 12 bases left between them. CDR3 residues: CASSLAPGGPSYEQYF. DNA of the CDR3: TGTGCCAGCAGCTTAGCCCCCGGGGGGCCCTCCTACGAGCAGTACTTC.

About this clone itself: The sample carries other DNA sequences with the same CDR3. V and J are TRBV12-3 or TRBV12-4 and TRBJ1-3; D may be TRBD1 (5 bases). The length of the CDR3 is 12 residues. Between the trimmed V and J ends, which lost 3 bases and 7 bases, there was a span of 7 bases. The CDR3, as DNA: TGTGCCAGCAGTTTCGGGGGTAACACCATATATTTT. This encodes CASSFGGNTIYF.

This clone has at least ten counts. This rearrangement joins TRBV12-3 or TRBV12-4 to TRBJ2-1; D perhaps matches TRBD2 (5 bases). Trimming stripped 6 bases from V and 4 bases from J, with 10 bases between. The CDR3 runs 13 residues. CDR3 region: CASSRLRYNEQFF. CDR3 in DNA: TGTGCCAGCAGCCGACTACGGTACAATGAGCAGTTCTTC.

V and J are TRBV15 and TRBJ1-4; the match to TRBD1 covers 10 bases. V lost 1 base and J lost 8; bases outside the gene matches: 1. CDR3 length: 14 residues. Looked up from germline, CDR1 is LNHNV and CDR2 is YYDKDF (reference sequence). The chain's CDR3 is CATSRVDRGEKLFF. Here the CDR3 DNA reads TGTGCCACCAGCAGAGTGGACAGGGGGGAAAAACTGTTTTTT. The full variable domain, with the rest looked up from reference TRBV15 and TRBJ1-4, is DAMVIQNPRYQVTQFGKPVTLSCSQTLNHNVMYWYQQKSSQAPKLLFHYYDKDFNNEADTPDNFQSRRPNTSFCFLDIRSPGLGDTAMYLCATSRVDRGEKLFFGSGTQLSVL.

This chain joins TRBV5-4 and TRBJ1-5, with 9 bases aligning to TRBD1. The CDR3 loop spans 15 amino acids. The junction had 2 bases not matched to a gene; V was cut back by 4 bases and J by 0 bases. Germline-derived CDR1 and CDR2 are SGHNT and YYREEE (reference sequence). The CDR3 loop reads CASSVQGASNQPQHF. The DNA of the CDR3 is TGTGCCAGCAGCGTACAGGGGGCTAGCAATCAGCCCCAGCATTTT.

This chain links TRBV3-1 (or the pseudogene TRBV3-2) with TRBJ2-3, with 9 bases that match TRBD1. With V trimmed by 0 bases and J by 4 bases, 5 bases remained unmatched. CDR3 length: 16 amino acids. From germline, CDR1 is LGHDT and CDR2 YNNKEL (reference sequence). Here the CDR3 reads CASSQERTGVSDTQYF. CDR3 DNA: TGTGCCAGCAGCCAAGAACGGACAGGGGTCTCAGATACGCAGTATTTT.

This sequence joins TRBV5-4 and TRBJ2-2; 8 nucleotides agree with TRBD2. This CDR3 is built from 18 residues. Germline V lookup: CDR1 SGHNT, CDR2 YYREEE (reference sequence). V lost 3 bases and J lost 5; bases outside the gene matches: 15. CDR3 amino acids: CASSSSRSGITGTGELFF. In DNA, the CDR3 is TGTGCCAGCAGCTCGAGCCGTAGCGGGATCACCGGGACCGGGGAGCTGTTTTTT.

The genes are TRBV4-1 and TRBJ2-5; no clear D. Looked up from germline, CDR1 is MGHRA and CDR2 is YSYEKL. Between the trimmed V and J ends, which lost 1 base and 0 bases, there was a span of 9 bases. The CDR3 extends over 15 amino acids. CDR3 in amino acids: CASSQARQNQETQYF. The CDR3 DNA reads TGCGCCAGCAGCCAAGCACGTCAGAACCAAGAGACCCAGTACTTC.

The chain combines TRBV3-1 (or the pseudogene TRBV3-2) with TRBJ2-1; 8 nucleotides line up with TRBD1. Losses at the gene ends were 3 bases for V and 13 bases for J; bases not matched to a gene: 5. This CDR3 contains 12 residues. Germline CDR1 is LGHDT and CDR2 is YNNKEL (reference sequence). The DNA of the CDR3 is TGTGCCAGCAGCCAGGCAGGGGGCGTTCAGTTCTTC. Translation: CASSQAGGVQFF.

This chain uses TRBV28 with TRBJ1-4; no reliable D call. Germline V CDR1 and CDR2: MDHEN, SYDVKM. This CDR3 comprises 15 residues. The V end was cut by 5 bases, the J end by 8 bases, with 18 bases between. The DNA for the CDR3 is TGTGCCAGCAGTGCCAGCACAGTGCGGGAGGAAAAACTGTTTTTT. The encoded protein is CASSASTVREEKLFF.

The chain joins TRBV28 to TRBJ1-3; TRBD1 matches at 7 bases. V was clipped by 4 bases and J by 3 bases; unmatched bases: 3. This CDR3 region has 14 residues. From germline, CDR1 is MDHEN and CDR2 SYDVKM. The CDR3 protein is CASSSTGVGNTIYF. The CDR3 region has the DNA TGTGCCAGCAGTTCTACAGGGGTTGGAAACACCATATATTTT.